Listed below are T cell receptor beta chains from one sample, sequenced in a study of T cells in localized non-small cell lung cancer. Sequencing was performed with immunoSEQ multiplex PCR; in TCRdb, only in-frame clones are kept and a portion is missing. The top ten clones hold 2.1% of a sample with about 33,000 clones, 92% of them seen once. Sequenced material: peripheral blood, taken before any cancer treatment. All receptors come from a female donor older than 55 with stage I lung adenocarcinoma. Both conserved end residues are part of each CDR3. D genes are given only for firm matches. Rows may omit the clone size; those that give it use once, few, many or a size class.

d_call	clone_size	v_call	j_call	cdr3_nt	cdr3_aa
.	.	TRBV6-1	TRBJ1-5	TGTGCCAGCAGTGAGGGACTAATACTTCGACAGCCCCAGCATTTT	CASSEGLILRQPQHF
TRBD2	once	TRBV30	TRBJ2-3	TGTGCCTGGAGCGTTTCCGGACTAGCGTTGAATACGCAGTATTTT	CAWSVSGLALNTQYF
.	.	TRBV7-9	TRBJ1-2	TGTGCCAGCAGCCCAGAGGTCGGCCGGGGTAACTATGGCTACACCTTC	CASSPEVGRGNYGYTF
TRBD1	.	TRBV7-8	TRBJ1-1	TGTGCCAGCAGCCAACTGACAGGGGGCACTGAAGCTTTCTTT	CASSQLTGGTEAFF
.	few	TRBV30	TRBJ1-1	TGTGCCTGGAGCCCCGGACAGACTCCCGCGTTCGATTTCTTT	CAWSPGQTPAFDFF
.	.	TRBV6-1	TRBJ1-1	TGTGCCAGCAGTGAAAGGGACACTGAAGCTTTCTTT	CASSERDTEAFF
TRBD2	few	TRBV18	TRBJ2-1	TGTGCCAGCTCCTCAAGGGGCCCGGGACTAGCAATGAATGAGCAGTTCTTC	CASSSRGPGLAMNEQFF
TRBD1	.	TRBV19	TRBJ1-1	TGTGCCTGTTACCGGGACAGCTCCCTAACGAACACTGAAGCTTTCTTT	CACYRDSSLTNTEAFF
TRBD1	.	TRBV4-1	TRBJ1-6	TGCGCCAGCAGCCAGAGCGGACAGGGTAATTCACCCCTCCACTTT	CASSQSGQGNSPLHF
.	.	TRBV10-2	TRBJ2-4	TGCGCCAGCAGTGAGTCAAGGGTGGAGTACTTC	CASSESRVEYF
.	.	TRBV6-1	TRBJ1-2	TGTGCCAGCAGAGAAGAAGACAGAATAGCTAACTATGGCTACACCTTC	CASREEDRIANYGYTF
.	few	TRBV6-5	TRBJ2-3	TGTGCCAGCAGTCTGAGCGGTGATCGCACAGATACGCAGTATTTT	CASSLSGDRTDTQYF
.	.	TRBV19	TRBJ2-5	TGTGCCAGTCAACTCGCCCACAGGAAAGAGACCCAGTACTTC	CASQLAHRKETQYF
TRBD1	.	TRBV6-5	TRBJ1-2	TGTGCCAGCAGTTCCAGGGACAGGGGGTATGGCTACACCTTC	CASSSRDRGYGYTF